The next 4 T cell receptor beta chains were all read from a single sample in a study of early T cells in non-severe SARS-CoV-2 infection (dated by TCRdb to 2020 to 2022). Receptors were amplified or captured by 5' RACE. The sequencer was a NextSeq 500. TCRdb ran its own pipeline on the public reads, namely fastp trimming at Q25 and MiXCR clone calling, and kept in-frame beta chains. Each entry is one CDR3 protein sequence, shown with its most common DNA and genes. A total of tens of thousands of distinct CDR3 sequences appear in this sample, 10% of them only once. The ten most abundant clones make up under 10% of the sample. Here the sequenced sample was whole blood, taken at baseline. The source of these receptors is an adult who was a healthcare worker with PCR-confirmed SARS-CoV-2 infection or an uninfected control (not recorded which).

This chain uses TRBV11-2 with TRBJ2-7, with D unclear. The CDR3 is 12 amino acids. The germline CDR1 and CDR2 sequences are SGHAT and FQNNGV. The V end lost 3 bases, the J end lost 5 bases, and 8 bases lay between the germline ends. CDR3 sequence: CASSFPPHEQYF. CDR3 DNA sequence: TGTGCCAGCAGCTTTCCCCCCCACGAGCAGTACTTC.

This clonotype occurred a few times. V usage is TRBV7-2 and J usage is TRBJ2-7, with D tentatively TRBD1 or TRBD2 (5 bases each). The V end lost 8 bases, the J end lost 6 bases, and 14 bases lay between the germline ends. The CDR3 contains 12 residues. Looked up from germline, CDR1 is SGHTA and CDR2 is FQGNSA. CDR3 sequence: CASLNRGTEQYF. As DNA, the CDR3 is TGTGCCAGCCTGAATCGGGGCACCGAGCAGTACTTC.

This clonotype appeared a few times. This chain uses TRBV7-9 with TRBJ1-1; D uncertain. The V end was cut by 5 bases, the J end by 0 bases, with 4 bases between. The CDR3 loop spans 12 amino acids. Germline V gene lookup returns CDR1 SEHNR and CDR2 FQNEAQ (reference sequence). The CDR3 sequence is CASSQLNTEAFF. CDR3 DNA sequence: TGTGCCAGCAGCCAACTGAACACTGAAGCTTTCTTT.

This clonotype was counted ten times or more. V usage is TRBV11-2 and J usage is TRBJ2-7; no firm D call. The CDR3 length is 15 residues. Germline CDR1 is SGHAT and CDR2 is FQNNGV. Deletions cut 0 bases from V and 0 bases from J, with 9 bases between. The CDR3 loop is CASSLDSVSSYEQYF. The CDR3 nucleotides read TGTGCCAGCAGCTTAGATTCTGTAAGCTCCTACGAGCAGTACTTC. The full variable domain, in which reference TRBV11-2 and TRBJ2-7 provide the parts outside the CDR3, is EAGVAQSPRYKIIEKRQSVAFWCNPISGHATLYWYQQILGQGPKLLIQFQNNGVVDDSQLPKDRFSAERLKGVDSTLKIQPAKLEDSAVYLCASSLDSVSSYEQYFGPGTRLTVT.